Reported below is one TCR beta chain. The specificity of this receptor is unknown. The sample holds no much larger clone one base away, and base qualities are not on file. Sequencing was performed on an Illumina HiSeq 1500. The public reads were quality trimmed at Q25 with fastp and then assembled into clones with MiXCR by TCRdb, keeping productive beta chains. When rows share a CDR3 protein, they turn into one entry using the most common DNA and genes. The sample records 630,000 or so distinct CDR3 sequences, about 24% of which are singletons. The leading ten clones occupy less than 9.5% of the sample. The record originates from a study of T cell repertoires in cytomegalovirus infection (dated by TCRdb to about 2019). About the full investigation: The HLA type of each donor mattered for the analysis, because public TCR beta signatures pointed to carriage of CMV infection along with the matching HLA type. The full study reports these points: In both this cohort and an independent roughly 350-donor cohort, the cumulative frequency of public TCR beta family members distinguished carriers of CMV infection plus the relevant HLA type. The ex vivo response was dominated by HLA-C-restricted CMV-specific TCR beta clonotypes, and the single most frequent clonotype in two of eight donors was supplied by these HLA-C-restricted clonotypes.

From the cysteine up to the phenylalanine, the CDR3 has a length of 10 residues. The retained sequence is limited to the CDR3, 30 bases, with the frame set at the first base. CDR1 SQVTM and CDR2 ANQGSEA were looked up in the germline V gene. V drops 7 bases and J drops 7 bases, leaving 8 bases in between. The sequence is built from TRBV29-1 and TRBJ2-1; no confident D gene assignment can be made. This sequence was found in a human donor in good health (CMV status not recorded). Some clones in this sample may be carry-over from other donors' samples. The specimen was CD8+ T cells from PBMCs. The bases are TGCAGCGGAGCCAGGAATGAGCAGTTCTTC. It codes for CSGARNEQFF.